The clone carrying this T cell receptor beta chain was observed many times. The record originates from a study of T-cell reconstitution after alpha-beta-depleted transplantation in children. This CDR3 comprises 12 residues. V was shortened by 2 bases and J by 3 bases, with 1 base between the two germline ends. Germline CDR1 and CDR2: SGHTA and FQGTGA. The TCRbeta library incorporated unique molecular identifiers. TCRdb re-derived calls from the PCR reads in MiXCR, one entry per CDR3 protein. The repertoire holds about 290,000 distinct CDR3 sequences, with roughly a tenth as singletons. This material consisted of PBMCs, taken before TCRalphabeta/CD19-depleted stem cell transplant. The TCR sequence derives from a boy younger than two with acute myeloid leukemia, due to receive a stem cell transplant. The chain carries TRBV7-3 and TRBJ2-2, with D uncertain. CDR3 loop: CASSLHTGELFF. The CDR3 DNA is TGTGCCAGCAGCTTACACACCGGGGAGCTGTTTTTT.